Listed below are T cell receptor beta chains from one sample, sequenced in a study of blood T cell repertoires in COVID-19. Assay: immunoSEQ multiplex PCR; the TCRdb copy retains only in-frame clones and omits some. The sample lists 150,000 to 200,000 clones; 82% were seen once. The sample comprised PBMCs or T cells enriched from blood (not recorded which). The receptors were sampled from a woman aged 60 to 75 with acute COVID-19. The CDR3 runs from the conserved cysteine through the conserved F or W. A D gene is named only where the DNA matches it firmly. Clone size is stated in some rows and not others, as once, few, many or a class when expanded.

TRBJ2-7 many TRBD2 TRBV10-1 16 TGCGCCAGCAGTGAGTCGAAAACGGGAGGAACCTACGAGCAGTACTTC CASSESKTGGTYEQYF
TRBJ2-2 - - TRBV5-4 16 TGTGCCAGCAGCTTGGTTAGCTCTGGGAACACCGGGGAGCTGTTTTTT CASSLVSSGNTGELFF
TRBJ1-5 - - TRBV5-1 13 TGCGCCAGCAGAGGGGAGGAGAGTCAGCCCCAGCATTTT CASRGEESQPQHF
TRBJ1-2 - TRBD1 TRBV25-1 15 TGTGCCAGTCATCCAGGACAGGGGGCTGGTAATGGCTACACCTTC CASHPGQGAGNGYTF
TRBJ2-3 - TRBD2 TRBV24-1 15 TGTGCCACCAGTGATCGGATAGCGGGAGCTGATACGCAGTATTTT CATSDRIAGADTQYF
TRBJ1-2 once - TRBV7-9 16 TGTGCCAGCAGCTTAGACCGGGACACAAGAAACAATGGCTACACCTTC CASSLDRDTRNNGYTF
TRBJ1-1 - - TRBV30 13 TGTGCCTGGAGTGTTCAGGGCGACACTGAAGCTTTCTTT CAWSVQGDTEAFF
TRBJ1-5 - - TRBV19 14 TGTGCCAGTAGTCCTACGGGGGGGCATCAGCCCCAGCATTTT CASSPTGGHQPQHF
TRBJ2-3 - - TRBV11-2 14 TGTGCCAGCAGCTTAGGGAGCGGGACAGATACGCAGTATTTT CASSLGSGTDTQYF
TRBJ1-2 - TRBD1 TRBV5-4 14 TGTGCCAGCAGCTTTTTACAGGGGGCGCGTGGCTACACCTTC CASSFLQGARGYTF
TRBJ2-1 - TRBD2 TRBV2 15 TGTGCCAGCAACGAACGACTAGCGGGTGGCAATGAGCAGTTCTTC CASNERLAGGNEQFF
TRBJ2-7 - - TRBV4-1 14 TGCGCCAGCAGCACTTATAGCGACGCCTACGAGCAGTACTTC CASSTYSDAYEQYF
TRBJ1-5 - - TRBV5-4 12 TGTGCCAGCAGCCAACAGGGTCAGCCCCAGCATTTT CASSQQGQPQHF
TRBJ2-5 - - TRBV11-3 16 TGTGCCAGCAGCTTAGGACAAGGACGGGGGAGAGAGACCCAGTACTTC CASSLGQGRGRETQYF
TRBJ1-1 - TRBD1 TRBV7-2 14 TGTGCCAGCAGCTCCCGGACAGGGATCACTGAAGCTTTCTTT CASSSRTGITEAFF
TRBJ1-1 once TRBD1 TRBV29-1 12 TGCAGCGTAGCCCGGGACAGGGATGAAGCTTTCTTT CSVARDRDEAFF
TRBJ1-1 - TRBD1 TRBV9 16 TGTGCCAGCAGCGCGGACCGGGACAGCCTTAACACTGAAGCTTTCTTT CASSADRDSLNTEAFF
TRBJ1-5 - - TRBV18 14 TGTGCCAGCTCACCTAACAGTGCAAATCAGCCCCAGCATTTT CASSPNSANQPQHF
TRBJ2-2 - TRBD2 TRBV30 14 TGTGCCTGGAGTAGGCGGGGGTACACCGGGGAGCTGTTTTTT CAWSRRGYTGELFF
TRBJ2-2 - TRBD1 TRBV7-8 15 TGTGCCAGCAGCCCGGGACAGACAAACACCGGGGAGCTGTTTTTT CASSPGQTNTGELFF
TRBJ1-6 - - TRBV13 12 TGTGCCAGCAGCTTAGGCGGACAACCCCTCCACTTT CASSLGGQPLHF
TRBJ1-1 - - TRBV4-3 15 TGCGCCAGCAGCCAAGAAGGGGCAAGGGACACTGAAGCTTTCTTT CASSQEGARDTEAFF
TRBJ1-1 - TRBD1 TRBV27 14 TGTGCCAGCAGTTCCTGGACAGGGGGAACTGAAGCTTTCTTT CASSSWTGGTEAFF
TRBJ2-2 - TRBD2 TRBV9 20 TGTGCCAGCAGCGTAGTTGGGAGGCTAGCGGGGCCCGCGAACACCGGGGAGCTGTTTTTT CASSVVGRLAGPANTGELFF
TRBJ2-6 - TRBD1 TRBV10-1 16 TGCGCCAGCAGTGGCGAGGACAGGTCCGGGGCCAACGTCCTGACTTTC CASSGEDRSGANVLTF
TRBJ1-4 - - TRBV10-3 14 TGTGCCATCAGCAGAGGGCAAGGCGATGAAAAACTGTTTTTT CAISRGQGDEKLFF
TRBJ1-2 few - TRBV29-1 14 TGCAGCGTTGAAGATGACTCCCGGCGCTATGGCTACACCTTC CSVEDDSRRYGYTF
TRBJ1-1 - - TRBV7-9 14 TGTGCCAGCAGCTTTTTCAGGGGTGGCACTGAAGCTTTCTTT CASSFFRGGTEAFF
TRBJ2-7 - TRBD2 TRBV27 17 TGTGCCAGCAGACCGTACCTAGCGGGGGGAGGGGAATCCGAGCAGTACTTC CASRPYLAGGGESEQYF